The clone carrying this TCR beta chain was seen a few times. Its antigen is currently unknown. Germline V gene lookup returns CDR1 SGHVS and CDR2 FNYEAQ. V was cut by 5 bases and J by 1 base, with 11 bases left in between. The CDR3 has 14 amino acids. This record belongs to a study of CD8 T cells in ankylosing spondylitis. Study findings and constraints: Roughly 8 highly homologous variants made up a TCR beta motif that seemed to typify ankylosing spondylitis blood. Reported data indicate significant enrichment of disease-linked clones within matched ankylosing spondylitis synovial fluid.

Via MiXCR, TCRdb re-called the 5' RACE reads, giving one row per CDR3 protein. The data contain under 550,000 distinct CDR3 sequences, roughly 27% of them singletons. The TCR originated in a male donor with ankylosing spondylitis. The sequenced sample consisted of blood, either unsorted or a sorted T cell fraction (not recorded which). V and J are TRBV7-6 and TRBJ1-1; no clear D. CDR3 nucleotides: TGTGCCAGCAGCCCCGAGGCATCGAACACTGAAGCTTTCTTT. Its translation: CASSPEASNTEAFF.